A selection of T cell receptor beta chains follows, all from one sample in a study of glioma-infiltrating T cells after dendritic cell vaccination. The protocol was immunoSEQ multiplex PCR, while the TCRdb copy is restricted to in-frame clones and leaves out a portion. The sample shows roughly 100,000 clones, roughly 80% of them seen only once. Sequencing used blood, obtained after dendritic cell vaccination. These receptors were taken from a human donor with glioblastoma. Both conserved end residues are part of each CDR3. The D gene is left open where the match is weak. Where a row states a size, it is once, few, many or the class of an expanded clone; other rows omit it.

CDR3 protein,CDR3 DNA,clone size,J gene,D gene,V gene
CASSVDVGQETQYF,TGTGCCAGCAGCGTAGATGTCGGCCAAGAGACCCAGTACTTC,once,TRBJ2-5,NA,TRBV9
CASKRDRDAYEQYF,TGTGCCAGCAAAAGGGACAGGGACGCCTACGAGCAGTACTTC,NA,TRBJ2-7,TRBD1,TRBV2
CASSWDRADTEAFF,TGTGCCAGCAGTTGGGACAGGGCGGACACTGAAGCTTTCTTT,NA,TRBJ1-1,TRBD1,TRBV2
CASSQGGPGSLNQPQHF,TGTGCCAGCAGCCAAGGCGGTCCGGGGAGCCTCAATCAGCCCCAGCATTTT,NA,TRBJ1-5,NA,TRBV4-2
CAISEVGQTYEQYF,TGTGCCATCAGTGAGGTGGGACAGACCTACGAGCAGTACTTC,few,TRBJ2-7,TRBD1,TRBV10-3
CASSDTGLTGELFF,TGTGCCAGTAGCGACACAGGGCTCACCGGGGAGCTGTTTTTT,NA,TRBJ2-2,NA,TRBV19
CASSLYPSSYEQYF,TGTGCCAGCAGCTTATATCCGAGCTCCTACGAGCAGTACTTC,NA,TRBJ2-7,NA,TRBV7-2
CASGLRGNTEAFF,TGTGCTAGTGGTCTGCGGGGGAACACTGAAGCTTTCTTT,NA,TRBJ1-1,NA,TRBV12-5
CASSEGQSSGNTIYF,TGTGCCAGCAGCGAGGGACAGTCCTCTGGAAACACCATATATTTT,NA,TRBJ1-3,TRBD1,TRBV7-9
CASSLTGEKLFF,TGTGCCAGCAGCTTAACCGGGGAAAAACTGTTTTTT,NA,TRBJ1-4,NA,TRBV7-8
CASSVRTPRGYGYTF,TGTGCCAGCAGTGTACGGACCCCCAGGGGCTATGGCTACACCTTC,NA,TRBJ1-2,NA,TRBV27
CASSGTGYGYTF,TGTGCCAGCAGTGGGACAGGCTATGGCTACACCTTC,NA,TRBJ1-2,TRBD1,TRBV6-5
CASSPGTAPRTDTQYF,TGTGCCAGCAGCCCCGGGACTGCCCCGCGCACAGATACGCAGTATTTT,NA,TRBJ2-3,NA,TRBV9
CASSPAPEAGGDNEQFF,TGTGCCAGCAGCCCCGCCCCCGAAGCGGGGGGGGACAATGAGCAGTTCTTC,NA,TRBJ2-1,TRBD2,TRBV7-8
CASSVGGTREAFF,TGTGCCAGCAGCGTAGGCGGTACACGAGAAGCTTTCTTT,NA,TRBJ1-1,NA,TRBV9
CASSVGGTSTNEKLFF,TGTGCCAGCAGCGTAGGTGGCACCTCAACTAATGAAAAACTGTTTTTT,few,TRBJ1-4,NA,TRBV9
CATSRVGRGEQFF,TGTGCCACCAGCAGAGTAGGTAGGGGTGAGCAGTTCTTC,NA,TRBJ2-1,NA,TRBV15
CASSQDEGREGYTF,TGCGCCAGCAGCCAAGATGAGGGGCGGGAAGGCTACACCTTC,once,TRBJ1-2,NA,TRBV4-1
CASSITGETEAFF,TGTGCCAGCAGTATAACAGGGGAAACTGAAGCTTTCTTT,NA,TRBJ1-1,TRBD1,TRBV6-5
CASSLGAGGYEQYF,TGTGCCAGCAGCTTAGGGGCAGGGGGATACGAGCAGTACTTC,NA,TRBJ2-7,TRBD1,TRBV7-9
CASSWDNPTDTQYF,TGTGCCAGCAGCTGGGACAACCCCACAGATACGCAGTATTTT,NA,TRBJ2-3,NA,TRBV9
CASSQDSTGTSTDTQYF,TGCGCCAGCAGCCAGGATTCGACTGGGACTAGCACAGATACGCAGTATTTT,NA,TRBJ2-3,NA,TRBV4-3
CASSAGPDYEQYF,TGTGCCAGCAGCGCGGGTCCTGACTACGAGCAGTACTTC,NA,TRBJ2-7,NA,TRBV5-4
CASSWEYMNTEAFF,TGCGCCAGCAGCTGGGAGTACATGAACACTGAAGCTTTCTTT,once,TRBJ1-1,NA,TRBV5-1
CASSLSWDRPYEQYF,TGTGCCAGCAGCTTATCGTGGGACAGGCCCTACGAGCAGTACTTC,NA,TRBJ2-7,TRBD1,TRBV7-9
CANRTSGAYYEQYF,TGTGCCAACCGGACTAGCGGGGCCTACTACGAGCAGTACTTC,few,TRBJ2-7,TRBD2,TRBV27
CASSGMNTEAFF,TGTGCCAGCAGTGGTATGAACACTGAAGCTTTCTTT,NA,TRBJ1-1,NA,TRBV2
CASRNPGQAYNEQFF,TGTGCCAGCAGAAATCCGGGACAAGCTTACAATGAGCAGTTCTTC,few,TRBJ2-1,NA,TRBV6-5
CASSRGLTYEQYF,TGTGCCAGCAGCAGGGGGCTAACCTACGAGCAGTACTTC,NA,TRBJ2-7,TRBD1,TRBV7-2
CAWSVPGQENTEAFF,TGTGCCTGGAGTGTCCCTGGACAGGAGAACACTGAAGCTTTCTTT,NA,TRBJ1-1,TRBD1,TRBV30
CASSLPGQGGNSPLHF,TGTGCCAGCAGTTTACCGGGACAGGGGGGGAATTCACCCCTCCACTTT,few,TRBJ1-6,TRBD1,TRBV2
CASEGLWGGGYTF,TGTGCCAGCGAGGGCCTCTGGGGGGGAGGCTACACCTTC,NA,TRBJ1-2,NA,TRBV9
CASSPGQGMNIAEAFF,TGTGCCAGCAGTCCGGGACAGGGAATGAACATCGCTGAAGCTTTCTTT,NA,TRBJ1-1,TRBD1,TRBV6-6
CASSPPHAAPNEKLFF,TGTGCCAGCAGCCCCCCCCATGCGGCCCCTAATGAAAAACTGTTTTTT,NA,TRBJ1-4,NA,TRBV6-6
CASREYNEQFF,TGTGCCAGCAGGGAGTACAATGAGCAGTTCTTC,NA,TRBJ2-1,NA,TRBV27
CASSLDSSGGSEQYF,TGTGCCAGCAGCTTAGATTCTAGCGGGGGGAGCGAGCAGTACTTC,NA,TRBJ2-7,TRBD2,TRBV7-2
CASSSGPNTGELFF,TGCGCCAGCAGTTCAGGCCCGAACACCGGGGAGCTGTTTTTT,NA,TRBJ2-2,NA,TRBV5-1